Listed here is a single T cell receptor beta chain. TCRdb's table, derived via immunoSEQ multiplex PCR, lists solely in-frame clones and lacks some. The sample contains about 86,000 clones, approximately 90% of which appear only once. The CDR3 covers 15 residues. CDR1 and CDR2 from the germline V gene are SGHAT and FQNNGV. The ends lost 0 bases at V and 4 bases at J; junction bases unmatched: 1. This record belongs to a study of blood T cell repertoires in COVID-19. Background on the study: Acute and convalescent COVID-19 samples came from the United States, Italy and Spain. Nucleic acid was either cDNA or gDNA, and it came from T cells, B-cell-depleted T cells, or PBMCs.

Adults between about 18 and 95 years of age took part from under 25 US areas. Donors were grouped by their self-reported clinical history. This TCR came from a woman aged 50 to 65 with acute COVID-19. The genes are TRBV11-2 and TRBJ1-5; 9 bases line up with TRBD1. Specimen: PBMCs or T cells enriched from blood (not recorded which). This CDR3 is CASSLEQGANQPQHF. For the CDR3, the DNA is TGTGCCAGCAGCTTAGAACAGGGGGCGAATCAGCCCCAGCATTTT.